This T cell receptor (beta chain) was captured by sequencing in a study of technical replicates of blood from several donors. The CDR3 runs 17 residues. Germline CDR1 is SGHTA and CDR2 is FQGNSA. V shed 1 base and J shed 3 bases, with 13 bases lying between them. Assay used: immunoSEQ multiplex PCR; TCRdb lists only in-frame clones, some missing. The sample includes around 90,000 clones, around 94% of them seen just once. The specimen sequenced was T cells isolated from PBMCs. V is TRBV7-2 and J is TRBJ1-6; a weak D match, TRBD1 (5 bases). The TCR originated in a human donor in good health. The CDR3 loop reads CASSLDGRAIYNSPLHF. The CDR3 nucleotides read TGTGCCAGCAGCTTAGATGGCAGGGCTATCTATAATTCACCCCTCCACTTT.